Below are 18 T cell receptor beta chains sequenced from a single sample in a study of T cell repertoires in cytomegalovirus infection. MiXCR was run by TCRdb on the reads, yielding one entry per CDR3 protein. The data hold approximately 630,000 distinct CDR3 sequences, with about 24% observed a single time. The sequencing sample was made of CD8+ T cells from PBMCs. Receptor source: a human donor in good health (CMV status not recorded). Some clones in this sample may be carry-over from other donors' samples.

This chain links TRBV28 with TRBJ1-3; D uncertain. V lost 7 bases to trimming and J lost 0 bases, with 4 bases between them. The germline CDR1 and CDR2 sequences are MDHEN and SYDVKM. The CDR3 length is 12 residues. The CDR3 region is CASTRSGNTIYF. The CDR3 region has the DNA TGTGCCAGCACGCGCTCTGGAAACACCATATATTTT.

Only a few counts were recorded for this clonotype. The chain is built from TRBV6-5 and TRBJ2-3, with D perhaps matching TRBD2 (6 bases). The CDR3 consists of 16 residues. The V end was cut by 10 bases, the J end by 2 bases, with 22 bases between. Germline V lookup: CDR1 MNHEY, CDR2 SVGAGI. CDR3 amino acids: CATQARLQRVTDTQYF. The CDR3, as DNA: TGTGCCACTCAAGCCAGGCTGCAGCGGGTCACAGATACGCAGTATTTT.

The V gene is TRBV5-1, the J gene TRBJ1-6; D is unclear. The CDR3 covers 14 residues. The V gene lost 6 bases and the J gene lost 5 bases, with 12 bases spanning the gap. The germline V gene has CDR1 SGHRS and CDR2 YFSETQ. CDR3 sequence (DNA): TGCGCCAGCACCTCGGGAGCTGATAATTCACCCCTCCACTTT. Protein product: CASTSGADNSPLHF. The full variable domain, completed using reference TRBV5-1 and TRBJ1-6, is KAGVTQTPRYLIKTRGQQVTLSCSPISGHRSVSWYQQTPGQGLQFLFEYFSETQRNKGNFPGRFSGRQFSNSRSEMNVSTLELGDSALYLCASTSGADNSPLHFGNGTRLTVT.

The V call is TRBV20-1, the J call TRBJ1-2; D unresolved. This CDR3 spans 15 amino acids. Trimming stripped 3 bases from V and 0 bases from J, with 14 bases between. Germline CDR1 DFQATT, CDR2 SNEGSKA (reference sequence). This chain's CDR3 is CSASSADTSNYGYTF. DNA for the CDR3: TGCAGTGCTAGTTCCGCGGATACATCTAACTATGGCTACACCTTC.

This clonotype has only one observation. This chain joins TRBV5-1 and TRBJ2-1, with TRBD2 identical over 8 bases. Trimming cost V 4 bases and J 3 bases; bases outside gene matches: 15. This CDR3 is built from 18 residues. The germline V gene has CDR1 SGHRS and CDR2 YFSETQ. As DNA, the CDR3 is TGCGCCAGCAGCGCGGTAGGGACTAGGAGGTCAGGCTACAATGAGCAGTTCTTC. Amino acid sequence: CASSAVGTRRSGYNEQFF.

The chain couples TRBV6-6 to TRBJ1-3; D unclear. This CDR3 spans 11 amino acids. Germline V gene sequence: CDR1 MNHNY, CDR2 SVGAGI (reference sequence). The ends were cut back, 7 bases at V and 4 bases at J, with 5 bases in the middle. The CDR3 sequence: CASNRGNTIYF. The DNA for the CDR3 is TGTGCCAGCAATCGAGGAAACACCATATATTTT.

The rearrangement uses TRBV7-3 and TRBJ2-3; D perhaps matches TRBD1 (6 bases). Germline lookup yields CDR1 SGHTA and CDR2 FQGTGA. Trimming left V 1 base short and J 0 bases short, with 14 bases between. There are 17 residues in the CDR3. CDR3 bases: TGTGCCAGCAGCTTAAACAGGGCCGGATCTAGCACAGATACGCAGTATTTT. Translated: CASSLNRAGSSTDTQYF. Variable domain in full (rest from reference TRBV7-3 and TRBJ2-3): GAGVSQTPSNKVTEKGKYVELRCDPISGHTALYWYRQSLGQGPEFLIYFQGTGAADDSGLPNDRFFAVRPEGSVSTLKIQRTERGDSAVYLCASSLNRAGSSTDTQYFGPGTRLTVL.

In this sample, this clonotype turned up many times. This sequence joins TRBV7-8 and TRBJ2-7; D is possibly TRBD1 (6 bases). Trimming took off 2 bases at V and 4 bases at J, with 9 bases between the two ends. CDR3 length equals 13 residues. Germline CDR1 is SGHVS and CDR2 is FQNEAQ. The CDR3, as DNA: TGTGCCAGCAGCTTATGGGGGCCTTACGAGCAGTACTTC. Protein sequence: CASSLWGPYEQYF.

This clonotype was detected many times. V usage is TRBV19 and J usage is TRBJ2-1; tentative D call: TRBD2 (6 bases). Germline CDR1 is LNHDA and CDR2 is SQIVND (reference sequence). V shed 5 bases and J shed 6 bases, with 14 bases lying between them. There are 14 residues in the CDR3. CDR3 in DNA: TGTGCCAGTAGTCCGACTAGTCGTGGCAATGAGCAGTTCTTC. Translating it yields CASSPTSRGNEQFF.

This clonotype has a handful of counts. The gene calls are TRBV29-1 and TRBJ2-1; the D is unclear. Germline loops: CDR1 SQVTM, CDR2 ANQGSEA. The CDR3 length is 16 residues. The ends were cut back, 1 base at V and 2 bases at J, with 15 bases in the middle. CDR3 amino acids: CSVEGRAYGTYNEQFF. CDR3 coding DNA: TGCAGCGTTGAAGGGAGAGCATACGGCACCTACAATGAGCAGTTCTTC.

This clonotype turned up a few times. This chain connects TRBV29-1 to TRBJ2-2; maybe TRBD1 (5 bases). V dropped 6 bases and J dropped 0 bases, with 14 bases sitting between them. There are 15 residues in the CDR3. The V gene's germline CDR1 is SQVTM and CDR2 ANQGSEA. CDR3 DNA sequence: TGCAGCGTCGAGACAGAACTCGCGAACACCGGGGAGCTGTTTTTT. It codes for CSVETELANTGELFF.

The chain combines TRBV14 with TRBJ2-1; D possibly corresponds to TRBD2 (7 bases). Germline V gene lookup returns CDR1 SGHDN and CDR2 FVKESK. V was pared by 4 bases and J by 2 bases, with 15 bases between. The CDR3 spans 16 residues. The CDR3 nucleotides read TGTGCCAGCAGCCTAAGGCGGGGGCCTACCTACAATGAGCAGTTCTTC. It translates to CASSLRRGPTYNEQFF.

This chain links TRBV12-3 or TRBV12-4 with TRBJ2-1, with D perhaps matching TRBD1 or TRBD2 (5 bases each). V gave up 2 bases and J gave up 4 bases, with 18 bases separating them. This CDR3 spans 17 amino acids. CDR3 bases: TGTGCCAGCAGTTTACGCCCAACCGGGACCGTATACAATGAGCAGTTCTTC. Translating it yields CASSLRPTGTVYNEQFF.

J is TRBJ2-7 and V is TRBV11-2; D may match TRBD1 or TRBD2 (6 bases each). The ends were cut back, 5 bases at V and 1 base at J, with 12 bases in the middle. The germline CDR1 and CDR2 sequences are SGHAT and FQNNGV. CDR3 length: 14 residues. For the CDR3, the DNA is TGTGCCAGCAGCCCCGGGGGCAGATCCTACGAGCAGTACGTC. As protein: CASSPGGRSYEQYV.

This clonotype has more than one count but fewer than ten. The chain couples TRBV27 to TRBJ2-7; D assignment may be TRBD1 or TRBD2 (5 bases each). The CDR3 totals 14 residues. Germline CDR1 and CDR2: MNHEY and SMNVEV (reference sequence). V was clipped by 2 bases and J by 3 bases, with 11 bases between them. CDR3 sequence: CASSLRGAGYEQYV. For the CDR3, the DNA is TGTGCCAGCAGTTTACGAGGGGCTGGCTACGAGCAGTACGTC.

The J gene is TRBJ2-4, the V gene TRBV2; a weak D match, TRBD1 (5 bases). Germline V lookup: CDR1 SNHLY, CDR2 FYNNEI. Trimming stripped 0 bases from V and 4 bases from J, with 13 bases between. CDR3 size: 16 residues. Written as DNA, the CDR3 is TGTGCCAGCAGTGAAGCGCAGGGCGGAGTAAAAAACATTCAGTACTTC. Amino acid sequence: CASSEAQGGVKNIQYF.

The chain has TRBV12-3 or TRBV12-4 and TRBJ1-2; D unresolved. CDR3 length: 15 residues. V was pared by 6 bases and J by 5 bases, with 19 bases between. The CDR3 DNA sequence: TGTGCCAGCAGGGCAGCTACGGGGTTACGGTATGGCTACACCTTC. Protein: CASRAATGLRYGYTF.

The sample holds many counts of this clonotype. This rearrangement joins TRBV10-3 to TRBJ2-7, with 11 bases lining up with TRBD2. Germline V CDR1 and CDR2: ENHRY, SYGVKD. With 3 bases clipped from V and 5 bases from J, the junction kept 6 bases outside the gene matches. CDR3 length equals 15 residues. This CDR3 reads CAISDGLAGKDEQYV. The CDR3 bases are TGTGCCATCAGTGACGGACTAGCGGGCAAGGACGAGCAGTACGTC.